These T cell receptor beta chains were read from a single sample in a study of blood T cell repertoires in COVID-19. Profiled with immunoSEQ multiplex PCR; TCRdb holds only in-frame clones, not every one. The table records 45,000 to 50,000 clones, approximately 83% of them present only once. Sequencing was performed on peripheral blood. The receptors here all came from a woman older than 75 with COVID-19, enrolled during active disease. The CDR3 runs from the conserved cysteine through the conserved F or W. The D gene is left open where the match is weak. The size field is filled for only some rows; it gives once, few, many or a size class.

clone_size: few; v_call: TRBV4-3; d_call: NA; j_call: TRBJ2-7; cdr3_aa: CASSQGFGQGRYEQYF; cdr3_nt: TGCGCCAGCAGCCAAGGCTTCGGGCAGGGAAGGTACGAGCAGTACTTC
clone_size: NA; v_call: TRBV28; d_call: NA; j_call: TRBJ2-6; cdr3_aa: CASSLSPRLPESGGANVLTF; cdr3_nt: TGTGCCAGCAGTTTATCCCCTCGTCTCCCGGAGAGCGGGGGGGCCAACGTCCTGACTTTC
clone_size: NA; v_call: TRBV6-5; d_call: TRBD1; j_call: TRBJ1-2; cdr3_aa: CASSYASGTGAGYTF; cdr3_nt: TGTGCCAGCAGTTACGCTTCCGGGACAGGAGCTGGCTACACCTTC
clone_size: once; v_call: TRBV7-2; d_call: TRBD2; j_call: TRBJ2-3; cdr3_aa: CASSLRAGTSPDTQYF; cdr3_nt: TGTGCCAGCAGCTTAAGGGCCGGGACTAGCCCAGATACGCAGTATTTT
clone_size: few; v_call: TRBV28; d_call: NA; j_call: TRBJ1-6; cdr3_aa: CASRTGGSSYNSPLHF; cdr3_nt: TGTGCCAGCAGGACGGGGGGGAGCTCCTATAATTCACCCCTCCACTTT
clone_size: few; v_call: TRBV28; d_call: NA; j_call: TRBJ2-7; cdr3_aa: CASGPPALYEQYF; cdr3_nt: TGTGCCAGCGGTCCCCCAGCGCTCTACGAGCAGTACTTC
clone_size: NA; v_call: TRBV5-6; d_call: TRBD2; j_call: TRBJ2-1; cdr3_aa: CASSFLEGGRIHEQFF; cdr3_nt: TGTGCCAGCAGCTTCCTGGAGGGCGGGAGAATCCATGAGCAGTTCTTC
clone_size: NA; v_call: TRBV5-4; d_call: TRBD1; j_call: TRBJ2-7; cdr3_aa: CASSLDPGGYEQYF; cdr3_nt: TGTGCCAGCAGCTTGGATCCAGGGGGCTACGAGCAGTACTTC
clone_size: NA; v_call: TRBV2; d_call: NA; j_call: TRBJ1-3; cdr3_aa: CASSASLAGNTIYF; cdr3_nt: TGTGCCAGCAGTGCATCTTTAGCGGGAAACACCATATATTTT
clone_size: NA; v_call: TRBV3-1/TRBV3-2; d_call: NA; j_call: TRBJ2-3; cdr3_aa: CASSQDYAQSDTQYF; cdr3_nt: TGTGCCAGCAGCCAAGATTACGCACAGTCAGATACGCAGTATTTT
clone_size: NA; v_call: TRBV7-2; d_call: NA; j_call: TRBJ2-3; cdr3_aa: CASSLGYTGSSTDTQYF; cdr3_nt: TGTGCCAGCAGTTTGGGATACACAGGTTCTAGCACAGATACGCAGTATTTT
clone_size: NA; v_call: TRBV6-8; d_call: TRBD1; j_call: TRBJ1-2; cdr3_aa: CASSYATGNYGYTF; cdr3_nt: TGTGCCAGCAGTTACGCGACAGGGAACTATGGCTACACCTTC
clone_size: NA; v_call: TRBV7-9; d_call: TRBD1; j_call: TRBJ1-1; cdr3_aa: CASSDRGRLTEAFF; cdr3_nt: TGTGCCAGCAGCGACAGGGGGCGCTTAACTGAAGCTTTCTTT
clone_size: NA; v_call: TRBV15; d_call: NA; j_call: TRBJ2-7; cdr3_aa: CATSRDLVRGTLSPDEQYF; cdr3_nt: TGTGCCACCAGCAGAGATCTGGTTAGGGGGACCCTAAGCCCCGACGAGCAGTACTTC
clone_size: once; v_call: TRBV11-1; d_call: NA; j_call: TRBJ1-6; cdr3_aa: CASSPQGNNSPLHF; cdr3_nt: TGTGCCAGCAGCCCACAGGGAAATAATTCACCCCTCCACTTT
clone_size: NA; v_call: TRBV2; d_call: TRBD1; j_call: TRBJ2-4; cdr3_aa: CASRRKTGIVPQNIQYF; cdr3_nt: TGTGCCAGCAGGAGAAAGACAGGGATCGTCCCTCAAAACATTCAGTACTTC
clone_size: NA; v_call: TRBV6-6; d_call: NA; j_call: TRBJ2-7; cdr3_aa: CASRGGQGPPYEQYF; cdr3_nt: TGTGCCAGCAGGGGGGGTCAGGGTCCCCCCTACGAGCAGTACTTC
clone_size: NA; v_call: TRBV18; d_call: TRBD1; j_call: TRBJ2-7; cdr3_aa: CASSPGRGSDEQYF; cdr3_nt: TGTGCCAGCTCACCGGGCAGGGGGAGTGACGAGCAGTACTTC
clone_size: NA; v_call: TRBV5-1; d_call: TRBD1; j_call: TRBJ1-2; cdr3_aa: CASSPTGVGGYTF; cdr3_nt: TGCGCCAGCAGCCCAACAGGGGTCGGTGGCTACACCTTC
clone_size: NA; v_call: TRBV7-2; d_call: NA; j_call: TRBJ2-2; cdr3_aa: CASSLGLAGHGELFF; cdr3_nt: TGTGCCAGCAGCTTAGGGTTAGCAGGGCACGGGGAGCTGTTTTTT
clone_size: few; v_call: TRBV2; d_call: NA; j_call: TRBJ2-5; cdr3_aa: CASSPRRVGVGETQYF; cdr3_nt: TGTGCCAGCAGTCCCCGGCGGGTCGGTGTGGGGGAGACCCAGTACTTC
clone_size: NA; v_call: TRBV6-5; d_call: TRBD2; j_call: TRBJ2-2; cdr3_aa: CASRGLASTGELFF; cdr3_nt: TGTGCCAGCAGGGGACTAGCGTCCACCGGGGAGCTGTTTTTT
clone_size: many; v_call: TRBV2; d_call: NA; j_call: TRBJ1-2; cdr3_aa: CASSEAGASYGYTF; cdr3_nt: TGTGCCAGCAGTGAAGCTGGGGCCTCCTATGGCTACACCTTC
clone_size: NA; v_call: TRBV12-5; d_call: TRBD1; j_call: TRBJ2-3; cdr3_aa: CASGLQGGPDTQYF; cdr3_nt: TGTGCTAGTGGTTTACAAGGGGGCCCAGATACGCAGTATTTT